The 15 T cell receptor beta chains listed next were all sequenced from one sample in a study of vaccination effects on CD4 cells after COVID-19. CD4+ T cell isolation took place after approximately 11 days of culture. These receptors are not linked to any known antigen. The assay was immunoSEQ multiplex PCR, and TCRdb's table has in-frame clones only and misses some. The sample contains about 58,000 clones, about three quarters of which appear only once. The sequencing here drew on CD4+ T cells from PBMCs cultured without peptide, taken before COVID-19 vaccination. The receptors derive from a human donor who received a COVID-19 vaccine.

This chain links TRBV30 with TRBJ1-3; no firm D call. With 2 bases removed from V and 8 bases from J, the gap between germline ends came to 16 bases. Germline-derived CDR1 and CDR2 are GTSNPN and SVGIG (reference sequence). The CDR3 covers 14 residues. The CDR3 here is CAWSTWVNGDTIYF. The CDR3 DNA follows: TGTGCCTGGAGTACTTGGGTTAATGGGGACACCATATATTTT.

The V and J genes are TRBV20-1 and TRBJ2-3, with D hard to call. V was pared by 8 bases and J by 6 bases, with 9 bases between. This CDR3 is 10 amino acids long. CDR1 and CDR2 (germline): DFQATT, SNEGSKA (reference sequence). CDR3: CSPRGDTQYF. Written as DNA, the CDR3 is TGCAGTCCCCGTGGGGATACGCAGTATTTT.

The J gene is TRBJ1-2, the V gene TRBV7-8; D may be TRBD1 (5 bases). Trimming left V 5 bases short and J 2 bases short, with 9 bases between. The CDR3 extends over 13 amino acids. The germline CDR1 and CDR2 sequences are SGHVS and FQNEAQ. The CDR3 region has the DNA TGTGCCAGCAGCGCGACAGTAAACTATGGCTACACCTTC. Protein product: CASSATVNYGYTF.

The V and J genes are TRBV11-3 and TRBJ2-5, with D uncertain. The CDR3 loop spans 13 amino acids. CDR1 SGHNT and CDR2 YENEEA come from the germline V gene. V was pared by 0 bases and J by 2 bases, with 4 bases between. CDR3 amino acids: CASSLDRQETQYF. As DNA, the CDR3 is TGTGCCAGCAGCTTAGACAGGCAAGAGACCCAGTACTTC.

The rearrangement uses TRBV7-3 and TRBJ2-5, with 8 bases matching TRBD1. J lost 4 bases, V lost 9 bases, and 7 bases had no gene match. CDR1 is SGHTA, CDR2 FQGTGA, per germline. CDR3 length: 13 residues. CDR3: CASSGGATETQYF. DNA for the CDR3: TGTGCCAGTTCAGGGGGCGCGACAGAGACCCAGTACTTC.

The chain has TRBV24-1 and TRBJ2-3; D perhaps matches TRBD1 (5 bases). The CDR3 contains 16 residues. The germline gives CDR1 KGHDR, CDR2 SFDVKD. The V end was cut by 4 bases, the J end by 6 bases, with 19 bases between. CDR3 protein: CATSDRNLGDMDTQYF. Written as DNA, the CDR3 is TGTGCCACCAGTGACCGGAATCTAGGGGATATGGATACGCAGTATTTT.

The chain joins TRBV7-9 to TRBJ2-5; a weak D match, TRBD2 (6 bases). The V gene's germline CDR1 is SEHNR and CDR2 FQNEAQ (reference sequence). V lost 7 bases to trimming and J lost 4 bases, with 10 bases between them. The CDR3 runs 12 residues. CDR3 sequence (DNA): TGTGCCAGCACCCCCGGGGGAGAGACCCAGTACTTC. Protein: CASTPGGETQYF.

The genes are TRBV7-9 and TRBJ2-3; 8 bases are a match to TRBD1. Trimming at V came to 5 bases and at J to 0 bases, leaving 10 bases not matched to a gene. The CDR3 sequence is 17 residues long. In germline, CDR1 is SEHNR, CDR2 FQNEAQ (reference sequence). This CDR3 reads CASSPVRTGTSTDTQYF. DNA for the CDR3: TGTGCCAGCAGCCCGGTGCGGACAGGGACTAGCACAGATACGCAGTATTTT. Filled out from reference TRBV7-9 and TRBJ2-3, the complete variable domain reads DTGVSQNPRHKITKRGQNVTFRCDPISEHNRLYWYRQTLGQGPEFLTYFQNEAQLEKSRLLSDRFSAERPKGSFSTLEIQRTEQGDSAMYLCASSPVRTGTSTDTQYFGPGTRLTVL.

J is TRBJ1-1 and V is TRBV19; D possibly corresponds to TRBD1 (6 bases). V shed 6 bases and J shed 8 bases, with 16 bases lying between them. From germline, CDR1 is LNHDA and CDR2 SQIVND (reference sequence). The CDR3 runs to 13 residues. The chain's CDR3 is CASRLQGLSEAFF. Written as DNA, the CDR3 is TGTGCCAGTAGGCTACAGGGTCTTTCGGAAGCTTTCTTT.

This clone was counted a few times. This chain joins TRBV29-1 and TRBJ1-2; D unclear. The CDR3 consists of 12 residues. The V and J ends lost 7 bases and 4 bases respectively, with 13 bases between them. Germline CDR1 and CDR2: SQVTM and ANQGSEA. For the CDR3, the DNA is TGCAGCGCTGCGACACAGACCTATGGCTACACCTTC. This sequence encodes CSAATQTYGYTF.

This chain uses TRBV18 with TRBJ2-1; TRBD1 might be the D (7 bases). This CDR3 is 15 amino acids long. Germline CDR1 and CDR2: KGHSH and LQKENI. V was shortened by 2 bases and J by 6 bases, with 14 bases between the two germline ends. CDR3 residues: CASSPKQGTFNEQFF. Here the CDR3 DNA reads TGTGCCAGCTCACCAAAACAGGGGACTTTCAATGAGCAGTTCTTC.

The chain employs TRBV6-2 or TRBV6-3 and TRBJ1-1; TRBD1 is a possible D gene (5 bases). The V gene lost 2 bases and the J gene lost 0 bases, with 7 bases spanning the gap. The CDR3 runs to 14 residues. Per germline, CDR1 MNHEY and CDR2 SVGEGT. This CDR3 is CASSYPTVNTEAFF. The CDR3 DNA follows: TGTGCCAGCAGTTACCCGACAGTGAACACTGAAGCTTTCTTT.

J is TRBJ2-3 and V is TRBV5-1; TRBD1 or TRBD2 may be the D gene (5 bases each). V was pared by 0 bases and J by 7 bases, with 18 bases between. Germline V lookup: CDR1 SGHRS, CDR2 YFSETQ. CDR3 length: 16 residues. The CDR3 loop is CASSLATTGAQYTQYF. CDR3 nucleotide sequence: TGCGCCAGCAGCTTGGCGACTACTGGGGCACAATATACGCAGTATTTT.

The chain couples TRBV7-3 to TRBJ1-2; TRBD1 agrees at 10 bases. The trim removed 3 bases at V and 8 bases at J, leaving 9 bases unmatched. The length of the CDR3 is 15 residues. Germline assignment: CDR1 SGHTA and CDR2 FQGTGA. The CDR3 region has the DNA TGTGCCAGCAGCTTGTCGGGACAGGGGCTAGGGGGCTACACCTTC. Translation: CASSLSGQGLGGYTF. Full variable domain (rest looked up from reference TRBV7-3 and TRBJ1-2): GAGVSQTPSNKVTEKGKYVELRCDPISGHTALYWYRQSLGQGPEFLIYFQGTGAADDSGLPNDRFFAVRPEGSVSTLKIQRTERGDSAVYLCASSLSGQGLGGYTFGSGTRLTVV.

This chain joins TRBV20-1 and TRBJ1-5; unclear D gene. Germline loops: CDR1 DFQATT, CDR2 SNEGSKA (reference sequence). This CDR3 contains 11 residues. V shed 4 bases and J shed 2 bases, with 3 bases lying between them. Here the CDR3 reads CSATGNQPQHF. The CDR3 DNA reads TGCAGTGCTACCGGCAATCAGCCCCAGCATTTT.